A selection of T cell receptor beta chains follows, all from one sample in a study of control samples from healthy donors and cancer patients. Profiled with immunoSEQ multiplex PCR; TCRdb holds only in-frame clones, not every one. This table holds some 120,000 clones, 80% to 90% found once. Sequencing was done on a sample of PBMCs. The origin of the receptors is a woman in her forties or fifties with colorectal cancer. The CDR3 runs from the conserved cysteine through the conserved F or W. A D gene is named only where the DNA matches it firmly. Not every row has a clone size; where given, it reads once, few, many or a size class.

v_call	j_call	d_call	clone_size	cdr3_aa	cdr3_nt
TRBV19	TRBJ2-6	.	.	CASTGNRRSGANVLTF	TGTGCCAGTACCGGAAACCGCCGCTCTGGGGCCAACGTCCTGACTTTC
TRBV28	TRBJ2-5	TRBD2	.	CASSFGSGRVGETQYF	TGTGCCAGCAGTTTTGGGAGCGGGAGGGTTGGGGAGACCCAGTACTTC
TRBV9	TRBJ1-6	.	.	CASSVGGARGNSPLHF	TGTGCCAGCAGCGTAGGAGGTGCTCGGGGTAATTCACCCCTCCACTTT
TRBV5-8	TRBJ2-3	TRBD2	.	CASSPWWASGARADTQYF	TGTGCCAGCAGCCCCTGGTGGGCTAGCGGGGCGCGGGCGGATACGCAGTATTTT
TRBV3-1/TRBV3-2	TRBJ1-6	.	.	CASSQDVSSYNSPLHF	TGTGCCAGCAGCCAAGATGTGAGCTCCTATAATTCACCCCTCCACTTT
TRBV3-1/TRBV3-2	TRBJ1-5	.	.	CASSQVIGQPQHF	TGTGCCAGCAGCCAAGTTATCGGACAGCCCCAGCATTTT
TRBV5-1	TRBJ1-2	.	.	CASSPWGQGYGYTF	TGCGCCAGCAGCCCCTGGGGCCAGGGGTATGGCTACACCTTC
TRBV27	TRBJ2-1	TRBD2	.	CASSHGTSPSGEQFF	TGTGCCAGCAGCCACGGGACTAGTCCCTCGGGTGAGCAGTTCTTC
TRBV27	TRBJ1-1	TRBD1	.	CASSLVTGGGFGTEAFF	TGTGCCAGCAGTTTAGTGACAGGGGGCGGATTTGGAACTGAAGCTTTCTTT
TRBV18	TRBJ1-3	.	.	CASSPPFSSAGNTIYF	TGTGCCAGCTCACCACCGTTCAGTAGCGCCGGAAACACCATATATTTT
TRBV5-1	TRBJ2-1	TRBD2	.	CASSLAPGLANEQFF	TGCGCCAGCAGCCTAGCCCCGGGACTAGCAAATGAGCAGTTCTTC
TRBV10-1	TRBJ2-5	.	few	CASSESLRIQETQYF	TGCGCCAGCAGTGAGTCCTTAAGGATCCAAGAGACCCAGTACTTC
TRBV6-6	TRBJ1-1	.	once	CASKQQRDIAEAFF	TGTGCCAGCAAACAACAGAGGGATATCGCTGAAGCTTTCTTT
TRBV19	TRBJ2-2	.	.	CASSISGRAGELFF	TGTGCCAGTAGTATAAGCGGTCGGGCCGGGGAGCTGTTTTTT
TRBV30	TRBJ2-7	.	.	CAWSGTTYEQYF	TGTGCCTGGAGTGGGACGACCTACGAGCAGTACTTC
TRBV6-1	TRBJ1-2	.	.	CATRGPYGYTF	TGTGCCACGCGGGGGCCCTATGGCTACACCTTC
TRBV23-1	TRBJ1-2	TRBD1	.	CASTGDRARRYGYTF	TGCGCCAGCACCGGGGACAGGGCAAGGCGCTATGGCTACACCTTC
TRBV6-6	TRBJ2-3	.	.	CASTPGGRSVTDTQYF	TGTGCCAGCACCCCGGGGGGCCGCAGCGTCACAGATACGCAGTATTTT
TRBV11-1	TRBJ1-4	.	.	CASSLAGQSNEKLFF	TGTGCCAGCAGCTTAGCCGGACAGTCGAATGAAAAACTGTTTTTT